This TCR beta chain was obtained from a study of metastatic and nonmetastatic thyroid tumors. Study context: Both malignant and benign thyroid patients supplied peripheral blood and tumor or nodule tissue samples, across which the repertoires of these patients were then compared.

Per the original data handling: CDR3 was compared across clinicopathological groups, and the resulting differences were used to build a distant-metastasis classifier for papillary thyroid cancer. TCRdb re-processed the PCR reads through MiXCR. The V and J calls and clone size come from TCRdb's table, not from the authors' own analysis. The sample holds around 31,000 clones, 25% to 35% seen once. Many counts were recorded for this clone. No antigen is known for it. A much larger clonotype is one base distant, so this may be a read error. General study results and limits: It was reportedly found that TCR beta diversity was significantly higher in malignant thyroid tumors than in benign nodules, a difference seen in both blood and tumor samples.

Among the patients, none had received any treatment before thyroid surgery. Material: blood. The source of this sequence is a female donor with papillary thyroid cancer or a benign thyroid nodule (not recorded which). Some clones in this sample may be carry-over from other donors' samples.

Here the CDR3 DNA reads TGTGCCACCAGCGTGCGAAACAGCGAGGAGCAGTTCTTC. Its translation: CATSVRNSEEQFF. The rearrangement joins TRBV15 to TRBJ2-1; no clear D. Trimming removed 5 bases at V and 10 bases at J, with 15 bases between. Germline values: CDR1 LNHNV, CDR2 YYDKDF (reference sequence). The length of the CDR3 is 13 residues.